A selection of T cell receptor beta chains follows, all from one sample in a study of blood T cell repertoires in COVID-19. Profiled with immunoSEQ multiplex PCR; TCRdb holds only in-frame clones, not every one. The sample consists of 150,000 to 200,000 clones, 70% to 90% of them appearing once. The source material was peripheral blood. These receptors were obtained from a woman of 80 years or more in a cohort sampled during active or convalescent COVID-19. The CDR3 runs from the conserved cysteine through the conserved F or W. The order of the fields is V gene, clone size, J gene, CDR3 length, D gene, CDR3 DNA, CDR3 protein. D genes are given only for firm matches. Where a row states a size, it is once, few, many or the class of an expanded clone; other rows omit it.

TRBV11-2	NA	TRBJ2-1	15	NA	TGTGCCAGCAGCCCCATTGTCGCGGGGTACAATGAGCAGTTCTTC	CASSPIVAGYNEQFF
TRBV11-2	NA	TRBJ2-1	18	TRBD2	TGTGCCAGCAGCTCACGGGGACTAGCGGGAGGAACCTACAATGAGCAGTTCTTC	CASSSRGLAGGTYNEQFF
TRBV29-1	NA	TRBJ2-7	14	TRBD1	TGCAGCGTGGAAAAACGCGACAGGGGATACGAGCAGTACTTC	CSVEKRDRGYEQYF
TRBV5-1	NA	TRBJ2-7	14	NA	TGCGCCAGCAGCTTGACCCCTAAGGCGGACGAGCAGTACTTC	CASSLTPKADEQYF
TRBV13	NA	TRBJ2-3	18	TRBD2	TGTGCCAGCAGATTGACTAGCGGGAGTATCCTGGGGGCAGATACGCAGTATTTT	CASRLTSGSILGADTQYF
TRBV7-9	NA	TRBJ1-1	14	TRBD1	TGTGCCAGCAGCTTAGCCAGGGGGGACACTGAAGCTTTCTTT	CASSLARGDTEAFF
TRBV9	NA	TRBJ1-3	15	NA	TGTGCCAGCAGCGTACAGGCCGACTCTGGAAACACCATATATTTT	CASSVQADSGNTIYF
TRBV7-2	NA	TRBJ1-2	15	NA	TGTGCCAGCAGAATGCAAGACCAGGGATACTATGGCTACACCTTC	CASRMQDQGYYGYTF
TRBV7-2	NA	TRBJ1-2	17	NA	TGTGCCAGCAGCCGGGGGGCAGGCCGGACTATGGGTTATGGCTACACCTTC	CASSRGAGRTMGYGYTF
TRBV4-1	NA	TRBJ2-5	15	TRBD2	TGCGCCAGCAGCCAAGATGGGACTAGCAAGGAGACCCAGTACTTC	CASSQDGTSKETQYF
TRBV19	NA	TRBJ1-1	11	NA	TGTGCCAGTAGTATCTTGGGGCAAGCTTTCTTT	CASSILGQAFF
TRBV5-5	NA	TRBJ2-7	15	TRBD1	TGTGCCAGCAGCTTGCTGGACAGGGCAGTTAACGAGCAGTACTTC	CASSLLDRAVNEQYF
TRBV9	NA	TRBJ2-1	15	NA	TGTGCCAGCAGCGTTGGGGCAGGGGGGTACAATGAGCAGTTCTTC	CASSVGAGGYNEQFF
TRBV6-5	NA	TRBJ2-7	14	NA	TGTGCCAGCAGTTACACAGGGCTAACCTACGAGCAGTACTTC	CASSYTGLTYEQYF
TRBV7-2	NA	TRBJ1-2	15	TRBD1	TGTGCCAGCAGCCCCTTCGGGACAGGGGACTACGGCTACACCTTC	CASSPFGTGDYGYTF
TRBV5-1	NA	TRBJ2-3	13	TRBD2	TGCGCCAGCAGCTTGGGGACTAGAGATACGCAGTATTTT	CASSLGTRDTQYF
TRBV7-6	few	TRBJ1-2	15	NA	TGTGCCAGCGCACTTCGCGGGGACCGAAACTATGGCTACACCTTC	CASALRGDRNYGYTF
TRBV5-8	NA	TRBJ1-2	14	TRBD1	TGTGCCAGCAGCGCCCGGACAGGGCGATATGGCTACACCTTC	CASSARTGRYGYTF
TRBV6-2/TRBV6-3	NA	TRBJ1-1	16	NA	TGTGCCAGCAGTTACTCGAGACAGGTGATGAACACTGAAGCTTTCTTT	CASSYSRQVMNTEAFF
TRBV28	NA	TRBJ1-5	15	TRBD1	TGTGCCAGCAGTTTAGGGGACAGGGACAATCAGCCCCAGCATTTT	CASSLGDRDNQPQHF
TRBV10-2	NA	TRBJ2-5	15	TRBD1	TGCGCCAGCAGTGAGAGGTGGGACAGGAAAGAGACCCAGTACTTC	CASSERWDRKETQYF
TRBV24-1	once	TRBJ1-3	16	NA	TGTGCCACCAGTGCAGGTCAGCCCAGAGATGGAAACACCATATATTTT	CATSAGQPRDGNTIYF
TRBV2	NA	TRBJ2-3	13	TRBD1	TGTGCCAGCACCGGGACAGTCACAGATACGCAGTATTTT	CASTGTVTDTQYF
TRBV9	NA	TRBJ1-2	16	NA	TGTGCCAGCAGCGTCCAAAGTCGTTGGGGAGGCTATGGCTACACCTTC	CASSVQSRWGGYGYTF
TRBV14	NA	TRBJ1-1	15	NA	TGTGCCAGCACCGAGATCGCATTCATGAACACTGAAGCTTTCTTT	CASTEIAFMNTEAFF
TRBV30	NA	TRBJ2-3	15	TRBD1	TGTGCCTGGAGTCGGGACAGCTCTAGCACAGATACGCAGTATTTT	CAWSRDSSSTDTQYF
TRBV5-1	few	TRBJ2-2	17	TRBD2	TGCGCCAGCAGCTTGCCCGGGACTAGCGGGGGCGGCGGGGAGCTGTTTTTT	CASSLPGTSGGGGELFF
TRBV5-4	NA	TRBJ1-4	15	TRBD1	TGTGCCAGCAGTAAGGGGGCGACTTCAAATGAAAAACTGTTTTTT	CASSKGATSNEKLFF
TRBV10-3	few	TRBJ2-1	14	TRBD2	TGTGCCATCAGGGAGACTAGCGGGAGGACTGAGCAGTTCTTC	CAIRETSGRTEQFF
TRBV7-2	once	TRBJ1-3	14	NA	TGTGCCAGCAGCTTACTCGTATCTGGAAACACCATATATTTT	CASSLLVSGNTIYF
TRBV18	NA	TRBJ1-5	16	TRBD1	TGTGCCAGCTCACCAATTGGACAGGGGAGCAATCAGCCCCAGCATTTT	CASSPIGQGSNQPQHF
TRBV24-1	NA	TRBJ2-1	15	NA	TGTGCCACCAGTGATTTCCGGAGCTCCTACAATGAGCAGTTCTTC	CATSDFRSSYNEQFF
TRBV12-3/TRBV12-4	NA	TRBJ1-2	13	NA	TGTGCCAGCAGCCCTCAGACAGTATATGGCTACACCTTC	CASSPQTVYGYTF
TRBV28	few	TRBJ2-3	15	NA	TGTGCCAGCAGTTTATTTGTTCTTAGCACAGATACGCAGTATTTT	CASSLFVLSTDTQYF
TRBV12-3/TRBV12-4	NA	TRBJ1-2	12	NA	TGTGCCAGCCGAACAGAAAACTATGGCTACACCTTC	CASRTENYGYTF
TRBV15	once	TRBJ1-2	14	TRBD1	TGTGCCACCAGCAGGACAGGGGACGTCTATGGCTACACCTTC	CATSRTGDVYGYTF
TRBV2	NA	TRBJ2-5	12	NA	TGTGCCAGCAGTGTTAACTGGGAGACCCAGTACTTC	CASSVNWETQYF
TRBV11-2	NA	TRBJ2-1	17	NA	TGTGCCAGCAGCTTAGTGGCTCTGAGGCGCGACTACAATGAGCAGTTCTTC	CASSLVALRRDYNEQFF
TRBV30	NA	TRBJ2-1	15	NA	TGTGCCTGGAGTATCCCGAGGGTCCGGAGGGATGAGCAGTTCTTC	CAWSIPRVRRDEQFF
TRBV3-1/TRBV3-2	NA	TRBJ1-2	13	NA	TGTGCCAGCAGCCAAGATTGGGGGCTAGGCTACACCTTC	CASSQDWGLGYTF
TRBV27	once	TRBJ2-2	16	NA	TGTGCCAGCAGGCTGTCCAGCGGAGGGAACACCGGGGAGCTGTTTTTT	CASRLSSGGNTGELFF
TRBV7-9	once	TRBJ1-5	16	TRBD1	TGTGCCAGCAGCTTATATGACGACAGGGTGAATCAGCCCCAGCATTTT	CASSLYDDRVNQPQHF
TRBV2	NA	TRBJ1-1	15	TRBD1	TGTGCCAGCAGTGTTATCGGACAGGGGGGCACTGAAGCTTTCTTT	CASSVIGQGGTEAFF
TRBV29-1	NA	TRBJ1-2	12	NA	TGCAGCGTTCAAGGGGCCGACTATGGCTACACCTTC	CSVQGADYGYTF
TRBV29-1	NA	TRBJ2-1	14	TRBD2	TGCAGCGTTGGGGCGGGGGGCTCCTACAATGAGCAGTTCTTC	CSVGAGGSYNEQFF
TRBV18	NA	TRBJ2-2	17	NA	TGTGCCAGCTCCCCACGAGGTCGCGGGGTGAACACCGGGGAGCTGTTTTTT	CASSPRGRGVNTGELFF
TRBV2	NA	TRBJ1-5	16	TRBD1	TGTGCCAGCAGTGAAGGCCCGGGACAGATACTTCAGCCCCAGCATTTT	CASSEGPGQILQPQHF
TRBV24-1	NA	TRBJ2-3	15	NA	TGTGCCACCAGTGGTCGGGGAACCAGCACAGATACGCAGTATTTT	CATSGRGTSTDTQYF
TRBV9	once	TRBJ2-5	16	TRBD2	TGTGCCAGCAGCTACCTAGCGGGGGGCTACCAAGAGACCCAGTACTTC	CASSYLAGGYQETQYF
TRBV9	NA	TRBJ2-1	17	TRBD1	TGTGCCAGCAGCGTGCAAGGGGGCCTTAGCTCCTACAATGAGCAGTTCTTC	CASSVQGGLSSYNEQFF
TRBV5-6	NA	TRBJ2-1	12	TRBD2	TGTGCCAGCAGCCCAGGACTAGCGGGTTTATTCTTC	CASSPGLAGLFF
TRBV7-6	NA	TRBJ2-3	15	TRBD1	TGTGCCAGCAGATATACAGGGGGCGGCACAGATACGCAGTATTTT	CASRYTGGGTDTQYF
TRBV29-1	few	TRBJ1-4	14	TRBD1	TGCAGCGTTTATGACAGGGGGCGAGGGGAAAAACTGTTTTTT	CSVYDRGRGEKLFF
TRBV3-1/TRBV3-2	NA	TRBJ1-5	13	NA	TGTGCCAGCAGCCAGGGAGTCGATCAGCCCCAGCATTTT	CASSQGVDQPQHF